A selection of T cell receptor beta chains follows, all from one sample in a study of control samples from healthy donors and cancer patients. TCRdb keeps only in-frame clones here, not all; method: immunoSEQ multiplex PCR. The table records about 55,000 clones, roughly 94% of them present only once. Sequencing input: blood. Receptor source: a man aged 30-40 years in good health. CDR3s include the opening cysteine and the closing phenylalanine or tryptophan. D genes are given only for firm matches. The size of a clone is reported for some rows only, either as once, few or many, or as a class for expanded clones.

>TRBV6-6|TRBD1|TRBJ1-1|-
TGTGCCAGCAGTCCGGGACAGGGCCTAGGGATGAACACTGAAGCTTTCTTT
CASSPGQGLGMNTEAFF
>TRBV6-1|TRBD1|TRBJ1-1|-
TGTGCCAGCAGTGAAGCCGGGACAGGCTCGGTGACTGAAGCTTTCTTT
CASSEAGTGSVTEAFF
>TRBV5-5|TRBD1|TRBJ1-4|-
TGTGCCAGCAGCAAGGAAACCGGGACAGGGATGAATGAAAAACTGTTTTTT
CASSKETGTGMNEKLFF
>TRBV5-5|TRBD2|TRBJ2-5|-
TGTGCCAGCAGCTTGGCGGGAGCGGGAGAGGTTGGAGAGACCCAGTACTTC
CASSLAGAGEVGETQYF
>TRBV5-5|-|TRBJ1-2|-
TGTGCCAGCATCTACACCCCCCCCCACGGCCGGGTTTGGTATGGCTACACCTTC
CASIYTPPHGRVWYGYTF
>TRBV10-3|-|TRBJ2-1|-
TGTGCCATCAGTGAGTCACCGGGACCTGGGGCGCTCAATGAGCAGTTCTTC
CAISESPGPGALNEQFF
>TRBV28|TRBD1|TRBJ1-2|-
TGTGCCAGCAGTGCGACAGGGGGCATAACGGGCTACACCTTC
CASSATGGITGYTF
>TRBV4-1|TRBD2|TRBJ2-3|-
TGCGCCAGCAGCCAAGTTTTAGCGGGAGGGGTGGATACGCAGTATTTT
CASSQVLAGGVDTQYF
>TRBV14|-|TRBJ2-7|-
TGTGCCAGCAGCCAAGATACAGAAGCCTACGAGCAGTACTTC
CASSQDTEAYEQYF
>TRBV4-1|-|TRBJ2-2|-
TGCGCCAGCAGTCGGGTTTTCGGGGAGCTGTTTTTT
CASSRVFGELFF
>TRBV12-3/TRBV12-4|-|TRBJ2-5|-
TGTGCCAGCAGTTTAGGCGGGGTTGAGACCCAGTACTTC
CASSLGGVETQYF
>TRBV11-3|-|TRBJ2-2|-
TGTGCCAGCAGCCCTAGCAGGGGACCTTACACCGGGGAGCTGTTTTTT
CASSPSRGPYTGELFF
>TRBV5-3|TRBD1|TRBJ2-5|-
TGTGCCAGAAGCTTTAAGGGGGCAGAGACCCAGTACTTC
CARSFKGAETQYF
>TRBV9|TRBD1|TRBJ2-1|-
TGTGCCAGCAGCGCGTCCTCGGGACAGGGTTTCTTC
CASSASSGQGFF
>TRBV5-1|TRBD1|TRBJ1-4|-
TGCGCCAGCAGCTACCGACAGGGAGGGGAAAAACTGTTTTTT
CASSYRQGGEKLFF
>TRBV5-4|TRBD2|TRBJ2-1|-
TGTGCCAGCAGCCCTCAAGGACTAGCGGACAATGAGCAGTTCTTC
CASSPQGLADNEQFF
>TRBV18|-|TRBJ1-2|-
TGTGCCAGCTCACGCAGGGAGGGCGGCTACACCTTC
CASSRREGGYTF
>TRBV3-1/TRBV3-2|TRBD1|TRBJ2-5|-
TGTGCCAGCAGCCAAGGTCCCGGGACAGGGCTGGAGACCCAGTACTTC
CASSQGPGTGLETQYF
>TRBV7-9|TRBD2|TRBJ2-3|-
TGTGCCAGCAGCAGGACTAGCGGGAGTCCCCCAGATACGCAGTATTTT
CASSRTSGSPPDTQYF
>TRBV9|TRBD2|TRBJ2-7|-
TGTGCCAGCAGCGTAGGGGCGGGAGACGAGCAGTACTTC
CASSVGAGDEQYF
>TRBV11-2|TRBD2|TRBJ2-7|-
TGTGCCAGCAGCTTAGCCCTACCGGGACTAGCGGGAGAGCAGTACTTC
CASSLALPGLAGEQYF
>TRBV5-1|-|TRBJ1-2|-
TGCGCCAGCAGCTTGGGGGGTTTCGACTATGGCTACACCTTC
CASSLGGFDYGYTF
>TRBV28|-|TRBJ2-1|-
TGTGCCAGCAGTCACCGACCCGGCTACAATGAGCAGTTCTTC
CASSHRPGYNEQFF
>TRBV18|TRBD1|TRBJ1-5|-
TGTGCCAGCTCACCTACCGGGACAGGGCCGCAGCCCCAGCATTTT
CASSPTGTGPQPQHF
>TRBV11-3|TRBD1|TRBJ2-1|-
TGTGCCAGCAGCTTATTGAGGGACAGGGGGTTTCATGAGCAGTTCTTC
CASSLLRDRGFHEQFF
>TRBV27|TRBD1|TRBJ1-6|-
TGTGCCAGCAGTACCCTTGGACAGGCTGCTAATTCACCCCTCCACTTT
CASSTLGQAANSPLHF
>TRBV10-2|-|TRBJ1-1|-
TGCGCCAGCAGTGAGGAGTTTACTGAAGCTTTCTTT
CASSEEFTEAFF
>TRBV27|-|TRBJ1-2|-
TGTGCCAGCAGAACCGGGGAGGGGAACTATGGCTACACCTTC
CASRTGEGNYGYTF
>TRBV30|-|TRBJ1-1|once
TGTGCCTGGATAAAAGGGGGGTTTAGGACTGAAGCTTTCTTT
CAWIKGGFRTEAFF
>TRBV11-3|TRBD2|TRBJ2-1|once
TGTGCCAGCAGCTCTCAGTCTAGCGGGGGGTACAATGAGCAGTTCTTC
CASSSQSSGGYNEQFF
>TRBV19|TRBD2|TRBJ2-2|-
TGTGCCTGCTCGGGGGCAGCGGGAGTACCCGGGGAGCTGTTTTTT
CACSGAAGVPGELFF
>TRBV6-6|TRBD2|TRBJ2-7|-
TGTGCCAGCACCATCCAACCGGGACTAGCGGGATACGAGCAGTACTTC
CASTIQPGLAGYEQYF
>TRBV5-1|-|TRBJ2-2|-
TGCGCCAGCAGCTGGACTACAGGGACCGGGGAGCTGTTTTTT
CASSWTTGTGELFF
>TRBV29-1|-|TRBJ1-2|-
TGCAGCGACTTGGGTAGCTATGGCTACACCTTC
CSDLGSYGYTF
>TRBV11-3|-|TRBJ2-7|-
TGTGCCAGCAGCTCCGACACAACGGGGTACGAGCAGTACTTC
CASSSDTTGYEQYF
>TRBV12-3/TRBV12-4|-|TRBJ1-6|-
TGTGCCAGCAGTTTATCAGGGTGGGCCCTCCACTTT
CASSLSGWALHF
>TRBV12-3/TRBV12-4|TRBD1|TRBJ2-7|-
TGTGCCAGCACCCCGGGACAGGGATACGAGCAGTACTTC
CASTPGQGYEQYF
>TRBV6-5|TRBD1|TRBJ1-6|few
TGTGCCAGCAGGTGGGACAGAGAGAATTCACCCCTCCACTTT
CASRWDRENSPLHF
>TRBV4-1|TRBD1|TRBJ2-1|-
TGCGCCAGCAGCTCCCGGACAGGGGGTTGGAATGAGCAGTTCTTC
CASSSRTGGWNEQFF
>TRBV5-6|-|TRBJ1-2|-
TGTGCCAGCAGCGCTGCAGGCGTCGCTAACTATGGCTACACCTTC
CASSAAGVANYGYTF
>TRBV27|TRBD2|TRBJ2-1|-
TGTGCCAGCAGTATCACTAGCGGGAGGGAGTTCAATGAGCAGTTCTTC
CASSITSGREFNEQFF
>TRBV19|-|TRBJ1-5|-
TGTGCCAGTAGTATAAGGGGTGATAGCAATCAGCCCCAGCATTTT
CASSIRGDSNQPQHF
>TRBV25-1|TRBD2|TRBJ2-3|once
TGTGCCAGCAGTGAATGGAACGGGAGGTTGGATACGCAGTATTTT
CASSEWNGRLDTQYF
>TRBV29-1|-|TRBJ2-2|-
TGCAGCGTTCTGTACGGGGAGCTGTTTTTT
CSVLYGELFF
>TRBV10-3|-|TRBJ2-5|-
TGTGCCGTCCCAAAACGGGCAGTTCAAGAGACCCAGTACTTC
CAVPKRAVQETQYF
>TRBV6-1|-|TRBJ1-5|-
TGTGCCAGCAGTGAAGCGCCGGAGTCGGCCCAGCATTTT
CASSEAPESAQHF
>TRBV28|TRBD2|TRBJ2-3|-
TGTGCCAGCAGTTTTGGGGGGGAAAGCACAGATACGCAGTATTTT
CASSFGGESTDTQYF
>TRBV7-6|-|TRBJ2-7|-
TGTGCCAGCAGCTATCTACCCCAACAAGGGTACGAGCAGTACTTC
CASSYLPQQGYEQYF
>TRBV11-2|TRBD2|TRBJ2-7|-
TGTGCCAGCAGCTTAAAACCCCAGGGACTAGCGGGGGACTACGAGCAGTACTTC
CASSLKPQGLAGDYEQYF
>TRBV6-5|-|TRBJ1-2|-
TGTGCCAGCAGTTACTCCCGGGCTTCTAACTATGGCTACACCTTC
CASSYSRASNYGYTF
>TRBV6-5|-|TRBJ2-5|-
TGTGCCGTCCAGGCGTTGGAGGAGACCCAGTACTTC
CAVQALEETQYF
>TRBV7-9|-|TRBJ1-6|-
TGTGCCAGCAGCTTATCAGGGAGGGCTTCACCCCTCCACTTT
CASSLSGRASPLHF